Following are 2 T cell receptor beta chains from one sample sequenced in a study of cytomegalovirus exposure and HLA in healthy donors. The PCR was carried out with 60 Vbeta primers and 13 Jbeta primers. Generated by immunoSEQ multiplex PCR, the TCRdb table keeps only in-frame clones and is missing some. The repertoire holds approximately 110,000 clones, with roughly 68% as singletons. The sequenced sample was PBMCs. The receptors derive from a woman younger than 45 in good health and CMV-seronegative.

This clone was found a few times. V and J are TRBV6-1 and TRBJ2-7; no reliable D call. The CDR3 covers 14 residues. The ends were cut back, 4 bases at V and 3 bases at J, with 13 bases in the middle. CDR1 MNHNS and CDR2 SASEGT come from the germline V gene. The CDR3 bases are TGTGCCAGCAGTGTGTCCGGTCTGAACTACGAGCAGTACTTC. This gives the protein CASSVSGLNYEQYF.

This rearrangement joins TRBV6-1 to TRBJ1-5, with D hard to call. CDR3 size: 15 residues. CDR1 is MNHNS, CDR2 SASEGT, per germline. V was shortened by 5 bases and J by 4 bases, with 15 bases between the two germline ends. As DNA, the CDR3 is TGTGCCAGCAGTAGTCCGCGGGGAGGGAATCAGCCCCAGCATTTT. It codes for CASSSPRGGNQPQHF.